The sequence of this T cell receptor beta chain was determined in a study of early T cells in non-severe SARS-CoV-2 infection. About the research overall: Sequencing input comprised bulk RNA from unsorted whole blood; chain pairing was not available. Study results and limitations: Sequences matched to VDJdb favored anti-spike CD8 responses, while private and CD4 specificities were missed.

This clonotype was seen many times. Its antigen is not known. CDR1 is LGHNA, CDR2 YSLEER, per germline. This CDR3 has 17 residues. The ends were cut back, 0 bases at V and 6 bases at J, with 15 bases in the middle. Unique molecular identifiers (one per individual cDNA molecule) were attached. TCRdb re-called the 5' RACE reads with MiXCR, one entry per CDR3 protein. The data contain 30,000 to 45,000 distinct CDR3 sequences, under 6.5% of them singletons. The chain carries TRBV4-3 and TRBJ1-6, with TRBD1 as a possible D gene (5 bases). The TCR was taken from an adult who was a healthcare worker with PCR-confirmed SARS-CoV-2 infection or an uninfected control (not recorded which). Sequenced: whole blood. The CDR3 DNA is TGCGCCAGCAGCCAAGATGTTCCAGGGATGGGTAATTCACCCCTCCACTTT. This gives the protein CASSQDVPGMGNSPLHF.